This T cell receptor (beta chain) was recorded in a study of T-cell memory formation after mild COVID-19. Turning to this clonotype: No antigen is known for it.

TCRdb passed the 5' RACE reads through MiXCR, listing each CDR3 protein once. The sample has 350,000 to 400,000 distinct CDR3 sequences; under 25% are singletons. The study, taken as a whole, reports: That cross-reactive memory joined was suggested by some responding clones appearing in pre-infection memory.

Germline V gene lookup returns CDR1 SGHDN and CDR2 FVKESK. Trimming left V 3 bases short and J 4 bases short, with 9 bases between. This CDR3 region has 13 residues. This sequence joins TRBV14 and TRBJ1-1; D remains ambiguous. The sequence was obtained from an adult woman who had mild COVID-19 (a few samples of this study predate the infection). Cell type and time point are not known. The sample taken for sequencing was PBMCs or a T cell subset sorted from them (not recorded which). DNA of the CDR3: TGTGCCAGCAGCCATGGGCCGATCACTGAAGCTTTCTTT. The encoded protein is CASSHGPITEAFF. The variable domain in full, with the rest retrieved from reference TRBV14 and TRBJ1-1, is EAGVTQFPSHSVIEKGQTVTLRCDPISGHDNLYWYRRVMGKEIKFLLHFVKESKQDESGMPNNRFLAERTGGTYSTLKVQPAELEDSGVYFCASSHGPITEAFFGQGTRLTVV.